This T cell receptor beta chain derives from a study of shared clonotypes between healthy human individuals. The naive CD8 fraction comprised CD45RO-negative cells positively selected for CCR7 and excluded terminally differentiated effector memory CD45RA+ cells. Clones were read by immunoSEQ multiplex PCR, and TCRdb kept only the in-frame ones, dropping some. Counted here are some 2,000,000 clones, about 95% occurring once; the ten biggest clones make up 0.85% to 1.2%. Germline V lookup: CDR1 SGHAT, CDR2 FQNNGV. The germline V and J ends were trimmed by 4 bases and 4 bases, with 13 bases remaining between them. CDR3 length: 15 amino acids. This clone was detected once.

The TCR comes from a man between 18 and 29 years old in good health. V and J are TRBV11-2 and TRBJ2-2; D unclear. Material for sequencing was naive CD8+ T cells sorted from blood. The CDR3 is CASSYHPEPTGELFF. The CDR3 DNA follows: TGTGCCAGCAGCTATCATCCCGAGCCCACCGGGGAGCTGTTTTTT.